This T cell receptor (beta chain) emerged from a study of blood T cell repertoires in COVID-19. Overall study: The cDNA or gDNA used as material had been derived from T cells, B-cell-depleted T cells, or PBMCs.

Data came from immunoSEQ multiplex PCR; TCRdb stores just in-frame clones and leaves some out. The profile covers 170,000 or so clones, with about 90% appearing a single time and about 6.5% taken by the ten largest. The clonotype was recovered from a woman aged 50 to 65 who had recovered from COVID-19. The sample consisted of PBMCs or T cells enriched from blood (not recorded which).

CDR3 in DNA: TGCGCCAGCAGCTCCCCTACAGGAAAGGAGACCCAGTACTTC. It encodes CASSSPTGKETQYF. The chain uses TRBV5-1 and TRBJ2-5, with D possibly being TRBD1 (5 bases). In germline, CDR1 is SGHRS, CDR2 YFSETQ. V dropped 3 bases and J dropped 5 bases, with 14 bases sitting between them. The CDR3 is 14 residues long.